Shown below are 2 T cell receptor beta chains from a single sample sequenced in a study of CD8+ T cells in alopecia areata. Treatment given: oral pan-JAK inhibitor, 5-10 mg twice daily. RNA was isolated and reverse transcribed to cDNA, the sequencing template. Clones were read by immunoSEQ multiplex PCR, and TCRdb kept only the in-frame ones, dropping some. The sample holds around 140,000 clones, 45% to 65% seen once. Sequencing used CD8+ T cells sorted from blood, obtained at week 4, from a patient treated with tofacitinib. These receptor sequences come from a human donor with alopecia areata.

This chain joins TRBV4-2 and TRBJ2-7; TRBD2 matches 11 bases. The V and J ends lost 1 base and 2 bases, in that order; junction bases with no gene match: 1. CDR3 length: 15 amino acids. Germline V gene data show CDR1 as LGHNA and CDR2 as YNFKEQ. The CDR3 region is CASSQGLAGPYEQYF. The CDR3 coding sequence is TGTGCCAGCAGCCAAGGACTAGCGGGGCCCTACGAGCAGTACTTC.

The CDR3 DNA sequence: TGCAGCGTTGTGGAAGGGGGCGAGTACGAGCAGTACTTC. Its translation is CSVVEGGEYEQYF. This chain links TRBV29-1 with TRBJ2-7; TRBD1 matches 7 bases. Trimming at V came to 4 bases and at J to 4 bases, leaving 7 bases not matched to a gene. The CDR3 runs 13 residues. Germline-derived CDR1 and CDR2 are SQVTM and ANQGSEA.